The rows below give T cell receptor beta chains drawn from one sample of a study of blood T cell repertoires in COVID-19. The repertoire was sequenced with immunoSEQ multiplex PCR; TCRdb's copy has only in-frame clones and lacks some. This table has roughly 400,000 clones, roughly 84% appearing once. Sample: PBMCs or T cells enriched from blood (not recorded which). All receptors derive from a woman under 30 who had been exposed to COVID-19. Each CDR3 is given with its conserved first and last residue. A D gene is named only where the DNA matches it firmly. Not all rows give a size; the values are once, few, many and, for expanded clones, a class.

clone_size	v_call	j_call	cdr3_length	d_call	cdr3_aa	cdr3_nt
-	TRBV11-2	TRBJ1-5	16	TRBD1	CASSLGTGGSNQPQHF	TGTGCCAGCAGCTTAGGGACAGGGGGCAGCAATCAGCCCCAGCATTTT
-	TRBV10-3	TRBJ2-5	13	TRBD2	CAKTTSGVKTQYF	TGTGCCAAGACGACTAGCGGGGTGAAGACCCAGTACTTC
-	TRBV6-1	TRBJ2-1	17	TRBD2	CASSVPAGLAGGQGRFF	TGTGCCAGCAGTGTCCCCGCTGGACTAGCGGGAGGCCAAGGTCGGTTCTTC
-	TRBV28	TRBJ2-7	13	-	CATRWASFYEQYF	TGTGCCACCCGGTGGGCTAGCTTCTACGAGCAGTACTTC
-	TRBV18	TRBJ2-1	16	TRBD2	CASSPGLAGEVNEQFF	TGTGCCAGCTCACCCGGACTAGCGGGAGAGGTCAATGAGCAGTTCTTC
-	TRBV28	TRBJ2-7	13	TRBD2	CASWARPGGGQYF	TGTGCCAGCTGGGCGCGGCCCGGGGGGGGGCAGTACTTC
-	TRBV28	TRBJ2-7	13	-	CASSPPWHYEQYF	TGTGCCAGCAGTCCCCCGTGGCACTACGAGCAGTACTTC
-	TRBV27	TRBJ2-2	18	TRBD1	CASRPGFRDRLNTGELFF	TGTGCCAGCAGGCCGGGGTTCCGGGACAGGCTAAACACCGGGGAGCTGTTTTTT
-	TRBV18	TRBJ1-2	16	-	CASSPGYQVPNYGYTF	TGTGCCAGCTCACCAGGGTACCAGGTCCCCAACTATGGCTACACCTTC
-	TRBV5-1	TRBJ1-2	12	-	CASSSLGGSYTF	TGCGCCAGCAGCTCCCTGGGGGGGTCCTACACCTTC
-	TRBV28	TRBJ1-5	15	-	CASGGGTSGNQPQHF	TGTGCCAGCGGCGGGGGGACGTCGGGGAATCAGCCCCAGCATTTT
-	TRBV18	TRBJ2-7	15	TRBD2	CASSPWTSGNNEQYF	TGTGCCAGCTCACCTTGGACTAGCGGGAACAACGAGCAGTACTTC
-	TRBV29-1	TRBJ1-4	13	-	CRADPRGKEKLFF	TGCAGGGCTGATCCTCGGGGAAAGGAAAAACTGTTTTTT
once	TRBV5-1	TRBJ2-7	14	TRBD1	CASSWDRGSYEQYF	TGCGCCAGCAGCTGGGACAGGGGCTCCTACGAGCAGTACTTC
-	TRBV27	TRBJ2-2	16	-	CASSSRPLRSGGELFF	TGTGCCAGCAGTTCCCGGCCTTTGCGGAGTGGCGGGGAGCTGTTTTTT
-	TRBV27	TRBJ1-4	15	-	CASRTIGTTNEKLFF	TGTGCCAGCCGGACAATCGGCACAACTAATGAAAAACTGTTTTTT
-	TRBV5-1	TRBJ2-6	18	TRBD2	CASSSREGLRSGANVLTF	TGCGCCAGCAGCTCCCGGGAGGGGCTAAGATCTGGGGCCAACGTCCTGACTTTC
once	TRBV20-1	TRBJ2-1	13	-	CSASPGSYNEQFF	TGCAGTGCTAGTCCAGGCTCCTACAATGAGCAGTTCTTC
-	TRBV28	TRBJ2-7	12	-	CASLDTYYEQYF	TGTGCCAGCCTGGACACCTATTACGAGCAGTACTTC
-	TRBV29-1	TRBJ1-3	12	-	CSGQSSGNTIYF	TGCAGCGGACAGAGCTCTGGAAACACCATATATTTT
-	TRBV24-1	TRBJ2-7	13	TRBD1	CATSPDRDREQYF	TGTGCCACCAGTCCGGACAGGGATCGCGAGCAGTACTTC
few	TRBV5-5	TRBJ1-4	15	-	CASSLGGDLVEKLFF	TGTGCCAGCAGCTTGGGCGGGGACCTGGTTGAAAAACTGTTTTTT
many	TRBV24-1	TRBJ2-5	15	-	CATSDLDRHQETQYF	TGTGCCACCAGTGATTTGGACAGGCACCAAGAGACCCAGTACTTC
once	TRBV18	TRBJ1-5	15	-	CASSVGADSNQPQHF	TGTGCCAGCTCGGTGGGGGCCGATAGCAATCAGCCCCAGCATTTT
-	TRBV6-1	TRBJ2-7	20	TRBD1	CASSEFPDRGSPLIPYEQYF	TGTGCCAGCAGTGAATTTCCGGACAGGGGGTCCCCGCTAATACCCTACGAGCAGTACTTC
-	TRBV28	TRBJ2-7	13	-	CASRGLSSYEQYF	TGTGCCAGCAGGGGACTCAGCTCCTACGAGCAGTACTTC
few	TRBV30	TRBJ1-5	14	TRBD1	CAWRGQGSNQPQHF	TGTGCCTGGAGGGGACAGGGAAGCAATCAGCCCCAGCATTTT
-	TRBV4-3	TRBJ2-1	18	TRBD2	CASSRKVAGGPGLNEQFF	TGCGCCAGCAGCCGGAAGGTAGCGGGGGGGCCAGGATTGAATGAGCAGTTCTTC
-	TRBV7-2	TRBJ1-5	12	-	CASSAGGQPQHF	TGTGCCAGCAGCGCCGGGGGTCAGCCCCAGCATTTT
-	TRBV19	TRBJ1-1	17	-	CASLGGMRAELTTEAFF	TGTGCCAGTCTCGGGGGGATGAGGGCGGAGCTGACAACTGAAGCTTTCTTT
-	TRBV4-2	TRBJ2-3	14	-	CASSQDWRADTQYF	TGTGCCAGCAGCCAAGATTGGAGGGCAGATACGCAGTATTTT